A selection of T cell receptor beta chains follows, all from one sample in a study of blood T cells in healthy people across ages. TCRdb itself ran the 5' RACE reads through MiXCR, one entry per CDR3 protein. Here the sample spans around 940,000 distinct CDR3 sequences, 45% to 60% being singletons. Sequenced input: blood. The receptors originated from a woman in her fifties or sixties in good health. CDR3s include the opening cysteine and the closing phenylalanine or tryptophan. The order of the fields is clone size, J gene, D gene, V gene, CDR3 DNA, CDR3 protein. A D gene is named only where the DNA matches it firmly. Size is omitted from some rows. Given values are once, few, many or a class for expanded clones.

clone size: NA
J gene: TRBJ2-7
D gene: TRBD2
V gene: TRBV5-1
CDR3 DNA: TGCGCCAGCAGCTCTTCTAGCGGGAGGGCCCTAGGCGAGCAGTACTTC
CDR3 protein: CASSSSSGRALGEQYF

clone size: NA
J gene: TRBJ2-7
D gene: NA
V gene: TRBV5-1
CDR3 DNA: TGCGCCAGCAGATCCGACTTTCCCGAGCAGTACTTC
CDR3 protein: CASRSDFPEQYF

clone size: once
J gene: TRBJ2-3
D gene: NA
V gene: TRBV3-1
CDR3 DNA: TGTGCCAGCAGCCAAATAGGAGTAGATACGCAGTATTTT
CDR3 protein: CASSQIGVDTQYF

clone size: NA
J gene: TRBJ1-2
D gene: NA
V gene: TRBV29-1
CDR3 DNA: TGCAGCGTTGCCACGACGGATGGCCCCCATAACTATGGCTGCACCTTC
CDR3 protein: CSVATTDGPHNYGCTF

clone size: few
J gene: TRBJ2-5
D gene: NA
V gene: TRBV28
CDR3 DNA: TGTGCCAGCAGTTTAGAAGTGTCTTGGGGGGTAGGGCAACAAGAGACCCAGTACTTC
CDR3 protein: CASSLEVSWGVGQQETQYF

clone size: NA
J gene: TRBJ1-2
D gene: TRBD1
V gene: TRBV12-3/TRBV12-4
CDR3 DNA: TGTGCCAGCAGACCCACAGGGGGGCCCTATGGCTACACCTTC
CDR3 protein: CASRPTGGPYGYTF

clone size: NA
J gene: TRBJ1-5
D gene: NA
V gene: TRBV7-8
CDR3 DNA: TGTGCCAGCAGCTTAGTATACTGGCATAATAGCAATCAGCCCCAGCATTTT
CDR3 protein: CASSLVYWHNSNQPQHF

clone size: few
J gene: TRBJ2-3
D gene: NA
V gene: TRBV7-3
CDR3 DNA: TGTGCCAGCAGCTCCTCCGGGCCCCAACGGGATACGCAGTATTTT
CDR3 protein: CASSSSGPQRDTQYF

clone size: NA
J gene: TRBJ2-5
D gene: TRBD2
V gene: TRBV7-2
CDR3 DNA: TGTGCCAGCAGCACCGGACTAGCGGGCGCGACCCAGTACTTC
CDR3 protein: CASSTGLAGATQYF

clone size: few
J gene: TRBJ2-1
D gene: NA
V gene: TRBV29-1
CDR3 DNA: TGCAGCGCTGACAGGACATGGTCCTACAATGAGCAGTTCTTC
CDR3 protein: CSADRTWSYNEQFF

clone size: NA
J gene: TRBJ2-4
D gene: NA
V gene: TRBV28
CDR3 DNA: TGTGCCAGCAGTTTAGGACTACGCTTGCTAGCCAAAAACATTCAGTACTTC
CDR3 protein: CASSLGLRLLAKNIQYF

clone size: NA
J gene: TRBJ2-3
D gene: NA
V gene: TRBV9
CDR3 DNA: TGTGCCAGCAGCGGGCCCTCCCTCGGGACGCGGACAGATACGCAGTATTTT
CDR3 protein: CASSGPSLGTRTDTQYF

clone size: few
J gene: TRBJ2-2
D gene: TRBD2
V gene: TRBV7-6
CDR3 DNA: TGTGCCAGCAGCCCTAGCGGGAGGGACACCGGGGAGCTGTTTTTT
CDR3 protein: CASSPSGRDTGELFF

clone size: NA
J gene: TRBJ2-2
D gene: NA
V gene: TRBV7-2
CDR3 DNA: TGTGCCAGCAGCTTAGTCCTAGCCCCCAGCACCGGGGAGCTGTTTTTT
CDR3 protein: CASSLVLAPSTGELFF

clone size: NA
J gene: TRBJ2-7
D gene: TRBD1
V gene: TRBV27
CDR3 DNA: TGTGCCAGCAGTGGGTCCGAGACAGGGAGTTACGAGCAGTACTTC
CDR3 protein: CASSGSETGSYEQYF

clone size: NA
J gene: TRBJ2-5
D gene: NA
V gene: TRBV5-1
CDR3 DNA: TGCGCCAGCAGCTTGGCGGACGTTGTGGGGGAGACCCAGTACTTC
CDR3 protein: CASSLADVVGETQYF

clone size: NA
J gene: TRBJ2-2
D gene: TRBD2
V gene: TRBV29-1
CDR3 DNA: TGCAGCGCTCGTGATAGCGGGAGCTCCCCCGGGGAGCTGTTTTTT
CDR3 protein: CSARDSGSSPGELFF

clone size: few
J gene: TRBJ2-7
D gene: NA
V gene: TRBV5-1
CDR3 DNA: TGCGCCAGCAGCTTAGCCCCCAGGAGGAGTGACGAGCAGTACTTC
CDR3 protein: CASSLAPRRSDEQYF

clone size: NA
J gene: TRBJ2-5
D gene: NA
V gene: TRBV7-2
CDR3 DNA: TGTGCCAGCAGCTTCGGGCAGGGTGGAGAGACCCAGTACTTC
CDR3 protein: CASSFGQGGETQYF

clone size: NA
J gene: TRBJ1-2
D gene: TRBD1
V gene: TRBV27
CDR3 DNA: TGTGCCAGCAGTTTTCCAGGGGGCGGTGGCTACACCTTC
CDR3 protein: CASSFPGGGGYTF

clone size: NA
J gene: TRBJ1-1
D gene: TRBD1
V gene: TRBV28
CDR3 DNA: TGTGCCGGCCTTCTCCGACAGGGGAACACTGAAGCTTTCTTT
CDR3 protein: CAGLLRQGNTEAFF

clone size: NA
J gene: TRBJ1-1
D gene: NA
V gene: TRBV5-6
CDR3 DNA: TGTGCCAGCAGCTCCGACATCGGCAGGATCCCGACTGAAGCTTTCTTT
CDR3 protein: CASSSDIGRIPTEAFF

clone size: NA
J gene: TRBJ2-7
D gene: TRBD2
V gene: TRBV5-6
CDR3 DNA: TGTGCCAGCGGAAGGTGGGGACTATACTACGAGCAGTACTTC
CDR3 protein: CASGRWGLYYEQYF

clone size: few
J gene: TRBJ2-7
D gene: NA
V gene: TRBV12-3/TRBV12-4
CDR3 DNA: TGTGCCAGCAGCCAAATCCCGAGGGAGCAGTACTTC
CDR3 protein: CASSQIPREQYF

clone size: few
J gene: TRBJ1-4
D gene: TRBD1
V gene: TRBV10-3
CDR3 DNA: TGTGCCATCAGTGAGTTGCGAGTAGGACAGGGGGCTGAAAAACTGTTTTTT
CDR3 protein: CAISELRVGQGAEKLFF

clone size: once
J gene: TRBJ2-5
D gene: NA
V gene: TRBV10-2
CDR3 DNA: TGCGCCAGCAAGCGGTGGGGGGAAGAGACCCAGTACTTC
CDR3 protein: CASKRWGEETQYF

clone size: few
J gene: TRBJ2-7
D gene: NA
V gene: TRBV24-1
CDR3 DNA: TGTGCCACCAGTGACACGGGGGCTTTGGGCGAGCAGTACTTC
CDR3 protein: CATSDTGALGEQYF

clone size: NA
J gene: TRBJ2-3
D gene: NA
V gene: TRBV6-6
CDR3 DNA: TGTGCCAGCAGGACCCCGGGACCCAGCACAGATACGCAGTATTTT
CDR3 protein: CASRTPGPSTDTQYF

clone size: few
J gene: TRBJ1-6
D gene: TRBD1
V gene: TRBV30
CDR3 DNA: TGTGCCTGGACCGTCGGGACAGGGCTTGTCTCACCCCTCCACTTT
CDR3 protein: CAWTVGTGLVSPLHF

clone size: NA
J gene: TRBJ1-1
D gene: NA
V gene: TRBV6-6
CDR3 DNA: TGTGCCAGCAGTTCTTTAGCGGCCGGCCCGAACACTGAAGCTTTCTTT
CDR3 protein: CASSSLAAGPNTEAFF

clone size: NA
J gene: TRBJ1-5
D gene: TRBD1
V gene: TRBV4-1
CDR3 DNA: TGCGCCAGCAGCTCCCGGGACAGGGCAACGGGTGAGCAGCCCCAGCATTTT
CDR3 protein: CASSSRDRATGEQPQHF

clone size: NA
J gene: TRBJ1-4
D gene: NA
V gene: TRBV12-3/TRBV12-4
CDR3 DNA: TGTGCCAGCAGCAACCGGGACAAGGCTAATGAAAAACTGTTTTTT
CDR3 protein: CASSNRDKANEKLFF

clone size: NA
J gene: TRBJ1-5
D gene: NA
V gene: TRBV20-1
CDR3 DNA: TGCAGTGCTAGAGACGGCGGGAGGACAGACAATCAGCCCCAGCATTTT
CDR3 protein: CSARDGGRTDNQPQHF

clone size: NA
J gene: TRBJ2-7
D gene: TRBD2
V gene: TRBV7-2
CDR3 DNA: TGTGCCAGCAGCTTTGCCACTAGCGGGATTGGCGAGCAGTACTTC
CDR3 protein: CASSFATSGIGEQYF

clone size: NA
J gene: TRBJ2-4
D gene: TRBD2
V gene: TRBV28
CDR3 DNA: TGTGCCAGCAGATCATCGGGACTAGCGGGAGACTTACTGTACTTC
CDR3 protein: CASRSSGLAGDLLYF

clone size: few
J gene: TRBJ2-3
D gene: NA
V gene: TRBV29-1
CDR3 DNA: TGCAGCGTTGAAGGGGTTACAGATACGCAGTATTTT
CDR3 protein: CSVEGVTDTQYF

clone size: NA
J gene: TRBJ2-7
D gene: TRBD1
V gene: TRBV20-1
CDR3 DNA: TGCAGTGTACCAACAGGGGGCTTTCAAAACGAGCAGTACTTC
CDR3 protein: CSVPTGGFQNEQYF

clone size: NA
J gene: TRBJ2-5
D gene: NA
V gene: TRBV20-1
CDR3 DNA: TGCAGTGCTAGTCCCTTCGACAGGGCGGGGGAGACCCAGTACTTC
CDR3 protein: CSASPFDRAGETQYF

clone size: NA
J gene: TRBJ2-6
D gene: NA
V gene: TRBV6-2/TRBV6-3
CDR3 DNA: TGTGCCAGCAGTTTCCGAGGGAGAGAAGGTGGGGCCAACGTCCTGACTTTC
CDR3 protein: CASSFRGREGGANVLTF

clone size: NA
J gene: TRBJ2-1
D gene: NA
V gene: TRBV29-1
CDR3 DNA: TGCAGCTCGGAACGGGGCAATGAGCAGTTCTTC
CDR3 protein: CSSERGNEQFF

clone size: few
J gene: TRBJ2-5
D gene: NA
V gene: TRBV3-1
CDR3 DNA: TGTGCCAGCAGCCGAAGGACTACCCACAATGAGCAGTACTTC
CDR3 protein: CASSRRTTHNEQYF

clone size: NA
J gene: TRBJ2-1
D gene: TRBD2
V gene: TRBV7-9
CDR3 DNA: TGTGCCAGCAGCTTAGTCCATGAAGCGGGAGGAGGGGATGAGCAGTTCTTC
CDR3 protein: CASSLVHEAGGGDEQFF

clone size: NA
J gene: TRBJ2-5
D gene: NA
V gene: TRBV7-7
CDR3 DNA: TGTGCCAGCAGCTTAGAAAGAGTCGAGACCCAGTACTTC
CDR3 protein: CASSLERVETQYF

clone size: NA
J gene: TRBJ2-7
D gene: NA
V gene: TRBV6-2/TRBV6-3
CDR3 DNA: TGTGCCAGCACGAGGGGTTTTCGCCACGAGCAGTACTTC
CDR3 protein: CASTRGFRHEQYF

clone size: NA
J gene: TRBJ1-1
D gene: NA
V gene: TRBV2
CDR3 DNA: TGTGCCAGCAGTGAACTCCCTATGGGGACTGAAGCTTTCTTT
CDR3 protein: CASSELPMGTEAFF

clone size: NA
J gene: TRBJ2-5
D gene: NA
V gene: TRBV7-9
CDR3 DNA: TGTGCCAGCAGCTTAGCCCATATCCGGGACCAAAAACAGGAGACCCAGTACTTC
CDR3 protein: CASSLAHIRDQKQETQYF

clone size: NA
J gene: TRBJ2-4
D gene: NA
V gene: TRBV12-3/TRBV12-4
CDR3 DNA: TGTGCCAGCAGTTTATTTGGGTTAGGCAAAAACATTCAGTACTTC
CDR3 protein: CASSLFGLGKNIQYF

clone size: many
J gene: TRBJ2-3
D gene: NA
V gene: TRBV27
CDR3 DNA: TGTGCCAGCAGGTTAAATGAACCGGGCCGGTCGCAGTATTTT
CDR3 protein: CASRLNEPGRSQYF

clone size: NA
J gene: TRBJ2-1
D gene: NA
V gene: TRBV9
CDR3 DNA: TGTGCCAGCAGCGTAGGGGTGGGAGTGGGGTCGGGTGAGCAGTTCTTC
CDR3 protein: CASSVGVGVGSGEQFF

clone size: NA
J gene: TRBJ2-5
D gene: NA
V gene: TRBV7-8
CDR3 DNA: TGTGCCAGCAGCCTCCATGTAGGGGCTAGGGAGACCCAGTACTTC
CDR3 protein: CASSLHVGARETQYF

clone size: NA
J gene: TRBJ2-5
D gene: TRBD2
V gene: TRBV28
CDR3 DNA: TGTGCCAGCAGTGGGACTAGCGTTGGGACCCAGTACTTC
CDR3 protein: CASSGTSVGTQYF

clone size: few
J gene: TRBJ2-5
D gene: TRBD1
V gene: TRBV7-2
CDR3 DNA: TGTGCCAGCAGCTTCGGAACCGGGACAGCCCAAGAGACCCAGTACTTC
CDR3 protein: CASSFGTGTAQETQYF

clone size: NA
J gene: TRBJ2-7
D gene: TRBD2
V gene: TRBV4-3
CDR3 DNA: TGCGCCAGCAGCCCGGGACTAGCGGTACCCTACGAGCAGTACTTC
CDR3 protein: CASSPGLAVPYEQYF

clone size: NA
J gene: TRBJ2-1
D gene: NA
V gene: TRBV7-3
CDR3 DNA: TGTGCCAGCAGCTTAGTGGGGGCCCCCTACAATGAGCAGTTCTTC
CDR3 protein: CASSLVGAPYNEQFF

clone size: NA
J gene: TRBJ1-6
D gene: NA
V gene: TRBV15
CDR3 DNA: TGTGCCACCGGCAGGAATCAGGGAAGTTCACCCCTCCACTTT
CDR3 protein: CATGRNQGSSPLHF

clone size: NA
J gene: TRBJ2-1
D gene: TRBD2
V gene: TRBV2
CDR3 DNA: TGTGCCAGCAGTGAAGGGGTAGCGGGGGGCCACTTCTACAATGAGCAGTTCTTC
CDR3 protein: CASSEGVAGGHFYNEQFF

clone size: NA
J gene: TRBJ1-5
D gene: NA
V gene: TRBV6-6
CDR3 DNA: TGTGCCAGCAGAGCAGGGGTAAGTCAGCCCCAGCATTTT
CDR3 protein: CASRAGVSQPQHF

clone size: NA
J gene: TRBJ2-1
D gene: TRBD2
V gene: TRBV7-2
CDR3 DNA: TGTGCCAGCAGCCCGGGTCGGGGAGCGGGGAATGAGCAGTTCTTC
CDR3 protein: CASSPGRGAGNEQFF

clone size: few
J gene: TRBJ2-5
D gene: TRBD2
V gene: TRBV7-2
CDR3 DNA: TGTGCCAGCAGTCACGGGAGGGTCCCACAAGAGACCCAGTACTTC
CDR3 protein: CASSHGRVPQETQYF